Listed here are 3 T cell receptor beta chains from one sample, sequenced in a study of response to subunit inactivated influenza vaccine. Using its own MiXCR run on the RT-PCR reads, TCRdb lists one record per CDR3 protein. The top ten clones hold 6.5% to 8.5% of a sample with hundreds of thousands of distinct CDR3 sequences, about 15% of them seen once. Sequenced material: PBMCs from blood, taken less than 15 days before vaccination. The receptors were gathered from a man in his fifties who received an inactivated influenza vaccine.

This clonotype has only a few counts. The J gene is TRBJ2-1, the V gene TRBV29-1; 7 bases are shared with TRBD2. The CDR3 is 12 amino acids. Germline V lookup: CDR1 SQVTM, CDR2 ANQGSEA. CDR3 loop: CIGGRGNNEQFF. In nucleotides, the CDR3 is TGCATCGGGGGGAGAGGTAACAATGAGCAGTTCTTC.

This clonotype showed up many times. The chain couples TRBV29-1 to TRBJ2-1; 9 bases are a match to TRBD1. Germline V gene sequence: CDR1 SQVTM, CDR2 ANQGSEA. This CDR3 region has 13 residues. The V and J ends lost 8 bases and 8 bases, in that order; junction bases with no gene match: 10. The DNA of the CDR3 is TGCAGCTCCCGGGACAGGGATTTCGATGAGCAGTTCTTC. This encodes CSSRDRDFDEQFF.

V gene TRBV6-2 or TRBV6-3 combines with J gene TRBJ1-4; D is ambiguous. The germline CDR1 and CDR2 sequences are MNHEY and SVGEGT. V was clipped by 6 bases and J by 8 bases, with 13 bases between them. This CDR3 has 13 amino acids. The CDR3 nucleotides read TGTGCCAGCAGAGCTCCTACGCGGGAAAAACTGTTTTTT. This translates into CASRAPTREKLFF.